One T cell receptor beta chain is described in this entry. Its antigen is undetermined. This specimen belongs to a study of OX40 agonist ivuxolimab in advanced cancers. Overall study results and limits: Partial responders at 0.1-3.0 mg/kg showed near-lowest clonal expansion.

If patients had autoimmune disease history or systemic immunosuppression, they were excluded. Germline CDR1 is SGHTA and CDR2 is FQGTGA. This CDR3 comprises 14 residues. The V and J ends lost 2 bases and 0 bases respectively, with 7 bases between them. The assay was immunoSEQ multiplex PCR, and TCRdb's table has in-frame clones only and misses some. The sample yields about 110,000 clones, about nine tenths seen once. The gene calls are TRBV7-3 and TRBJ1-2; tentative D call: TRBD1 (6 bases). The sample consisted of CD4+ or CD8+ T cells sorted from blood, taken in a trial of the OX40 agonist ivuxolimab. This clonotype was obtained from an adult with an advanced solid tumor such as melanoma, head and neck, liver or kidney cancer. The CDR3 coding sequence is TGTGCCAGCAGCTTATCAGGGGCTAACTATGGCTACACCTTC. Translating it yields CASSLSGANYGYTF.